The present T cell receptor beta chain was sequenced within a study of blood T cell repertoires in COVID-19. V dropped 3 bases and J dropped 2 bases, with 13 bases sitting between them. The CDR3 extends over 15 amino acids. Per the germline V gene, CDR1 is GTSNPN and CDR2 is SVGIG (reference sequence). Only in-frame clones appear in the TCRdb table, and some are missing; sequencing was by immunoSEQ multiplex PCR. The sample has under 50,000 clones; less than 95% are singletons. This clone occurred once. Sequencing used peripheral blood. This TCR was sampled from a man between 65 and 79 years old with active COVID-19. The chain is built from TRBV30 and TRBJ1-4; a weak D match, TRBD1 (5 bases). The CDR3 is CAWRGRILTNEKLFF. The CDR3 DNA is TGTGCCTGGAGGGGGCGGATTTTGACTAATGAAAAACTGTTTTTT.